This T cell receptor beta chain was recorded in a study of blood T cells in healthy people across ages. With a J-beta primer mix and a sample-barcoded 5' primer, a second PCR ran about 6 to 11 cycles. TCRdb reprocessed the 5' RACE reads via MiXCR and lists one record per CDR3 protein. Here the sample spans some 1 million distinct CDR3 sequences, more than 35% being singletons. Study outcomes and limitations: As naive T cell percentage varied, TCR beta diversity correlated strongly with it.

Germline CDR1 DFQATT, CDR2 SNEGSKA (reference sequence). The CDR3 has 14 amino acids. This clonotype was counted between two and nine times. Antigen: not known. Germline and junction disagree at one end, which may indicate a read error. The source material was blood. The TCR sequence derives from a woman aged 60-70 years in good health. J is TRBJ2-3 and V is TRBV20-1; 7 positions match TRBD1. The CDR3 is CSATWRQGTDTQYF. The CDR3 DNA sequence: TGCAGTGCCACGTGGCGACAGGGCACTGATACGCAGTATTTT.